Following are 14 T cell receptor beta chains from one sample sequenced in a study of molecular identifiers for immune sequencing clone quantification. TCRdb reanalysed the PCR reads using MiXCR and keeps one entry per CDR3 protein. The data hold about 640,000 distinct CDR3 sequences, with around 20% observed a single time. Sequencing input: naive CD8+ T cells from blood, with Jurkat cell RNA spiked in. The sample's subset: FACS-sorted CD8+CD4-CCR7+CD45RA+ naive T cells. The receptors originated from a human donor in good health. Some libraries in this study had Jurkat cell RNA spiked in.

This clonotype occurred many times. This chain connects TRBV19 to TRBJ1-5; possible D gene TRBD1, 5 bases. V lost 4 bases to trimming and J lost 7 bases, with 11 bases between them. Germline V gene data show CDR1 as LNHDA and CDR2 as SQIVND (reference sequence). This CDR3 comprises 13 residues. The CDR3 region is CASSNKGLQPQHF. CDR3 sequence (DNA): TGTGCCAGTAGTAATAAGGGGCTGCAGCCCCAGCATTTT.

This clonotype has more than one count but fewer than ten. The V call is TRBV12-3 or TRBV12-4, the J call TRBJ2-7; 10 bases match TRBD2. After removal of 5 bases from V and 2 bases from J, the junction contained 6 bases not matched to a gene. This CDR3 spans 15 amino acids. DNA of the CDR3: TGTGCCAGCAGTATGACTAGCGGGTTGGCCTACGAGCAGTACTTC. Translated, it gives CASSMTSGLAYEQYF.

A remark on this clonotype: The CDR3 end shows no conserved phenylalanine or tryptophan, and so a read error is likely. The chain uses TRBV30 and TRBJ2-1; TRBD1 matches at 8 bases. CDR3 length equals 15 residues. Trimming took 4 bases from V and 1 from J; bases not matched to a gene: 6. The germline V gene has CDR1 GTSNPN and CDR2 SVGIG (reference sequence). The CDR3 spells CAWTRTGSSYNEQFL. In DNA, the CDR3 is TGTGCCTGGACCCGGACAGGGAGTTCCTACAATGAGCAGTTCCTC.

In this sample, this clonotype turned up a few times. This may stem from a read error, because a much larger clone lies one nucleotide away. The V call is TRBV30, the J call TRBJ1-1; D is undetermined. The V gene's germline CDR1 is GTSNPN and CDR2 SVGIG (reference sequence). The CDR3 consists of 13 residues. In nucleotides, the CDR3 is TGTGCCTGGACCCCATTCATGAACACTGAAGCTCTCTTT. Amino acids: CAWTPFMNTEALF.

The V gene is TRBV6-2 or TRBV6-3, the J gene TRBJ2-7; 8 positions match TRBD1. Trimming took 3 bases from V and 0 from J; bases not matched to a gene: 7. CDR1 and CDR2 from the germline V gene are MNHEY and SVGEGT. The CDR3 has 16 amino acids. The CDR3 here is CASSYFDRGISYEQYF. Written as DNA, the CDR3 is TGTGCCAGCAGTTATTTCGACAGGGGAATCTCCTACGAGCAGTACTTC.

This clonotype was observed many times. The chain recombines TRBV19 with TRBJ2-7, with TRBD1 identical over 8 bases. The junction had 6 bases not matched to a gene; V was cut back by 1 base and J by 7 bases. The CDR3 sequence is 14 residues long. The V gene's germline CDR1 is LNHDA and CDR2 SQIVND (reference sequence). The CDR3 here is CASSIGTGFTEQYF. The CDR3 DNA sequence: TGTGCCAGTAGTATAGGGACAGGGTTTACGGAGCAGTACTTC. The whole variable domain, remainder taken from reference TRBV19 and TRBJ2-7, is DGGITQSPKYLFRKEGQNVTLSCEQNLNHDAMYWYRQDPGQGLRLIYYSQIVNDFQKGDIAEGYSVSREKKESFPLTVTSAQKNPTAFYLCASSIGTGFTEQYFGPGTRLTVT.

At least ten counts were recorded for this clonotype. The chain has TRBV4-1 and TRBJ2-2; no reliable D call. Germline V gene lookup returns CDR1 MGHRA and CDR2 YSYEKL. CDR3 size: 13 residues. Trimming took off 4 bases at V and 4 bases at J, with 7 bases between the two ends. The CDR3 region is CASSRSGTGELFF. The CDR3 DNA reads TGCGCCAGCAGCCGTAGTGGCACCGGGGAGCTGTTTTTT.

In its sample, this clonotype was seen many times. V gene TRBV2 combines with J gene TRBJ1-2; D is ambiguous. Per germline, CDR1 SNHLY and CDR2 FYNNEI. The CDR3 extends over 13 amino acids. Trimming removed 8 bases from V and 4 bases from J, with 14 bases in between. DNA of the CDR3: TGTGCCAGCCATTTGGGGATGGCCTATGGCTACACCTTC. Translating gives CASHLGMAYGYTF.

This clonotype was recorded many times. This chain uses TRBV4-1 with TRBJ2-7; D possibly matches TRBD1 or TRBD2 (5 bases each). V was pared by 4 bases and J by 2 bases, with 12 bases between. The CDR3 runs 14 residues. Per germline, CDR1 MGHRA and CDR2 YSYEKL. The CDR3, as DNA: TGCGCCAGCAGCCCGGGACCTGGAGCCTACGAGCAGTACTTC. Its protein product is CASSPGPGAYEQYF.

This clonotype was seen repeatedly, ten times or more. The rearrangement links TRBV13 to TRBJ2-3; perhaps TRBD1 as D (6 bases). The V and J ends lost 5 bases and 2 bases respectively, with 20 bases between them. CDR1 PRHDT and CDR2 FYEKMQ come from the germline V gene (reference sequence). The CDR3 is 17 residues long. The CDR3: CASSPPGGRGFTDTQYF. The CDR3 DNA follows: TGTGCCAGCAGCCCGCCTGGTGGCAGGGGATTCACAGATACGCAGTATTTT.

The chain employs TRBV4-3 and TRBJ1-6; D unclear. The V end lost 0 bases, the J end lost 8 bases, and 20 bases lay between the germline ends. Germline V gene lookup returns CDR1 LGHNA and CDR2 YSLEER. The CDR3 extends over 18 amino acids. For the CDR3, the DNA is TGCGCCAGCAGCCAAGACCCATTTCCGGGAGGAAGATATTCACCCCTCCACTTT. Translated, it gives CASSQDPFPGGRYSPLHF.

This clonotype came up many times. This rearrangement joins TRBV27 to TRBJ2-7; 7 bases line up with TRBD1. J lost 4 bases, V lost 0 bases, and 6 bases had no gene match. The CDR3 sequence is 15 residues long. Germline CDR1 reads MNHEY; CDR2 reads SMNVEV (reference sequence). The CDR3 sequence: CASSLSGTALYEQYF. The CDR3, as DNA: TGTGCCAGCAGTTTATCTGGGACAGCCTTGTACGAGCAGTACTTC.

This clonotype has a count of ten or more. The chain combines TRBV7-9 with TRBJ2-7; D remains ambiguous. CDR3 size: 12 residues. Germline V gene lookup returns CDR1 SEHNR and CDR2 FQNEAQ (reference sequence). Trimming cost V 1 base and J 3 bases, with 4 bases left between them. For the CDR3, the DNA is TGTGCCAGCAGCTTAGTCCGCTACGAGCAGTACTTC. Amino acid sequence: CASSLVRYEQYF.

The V call is TRBV2, the J call TRBJ2-7, with 10 positions matching TRBD2. J gave up 6 bases and V 5 bases, and 4 bases lay outside the gene matches. The CDR3 consists of 13 residues. Germline lookup yields CDR1 SNHLY and CDR2 FYNNEI. Written as DNA, the CDR3 is TGTGCCAGCAGTCCGGGACTAGCGATCGAGCAGTACTTC. As protein: CASSPGLAIEQYF.